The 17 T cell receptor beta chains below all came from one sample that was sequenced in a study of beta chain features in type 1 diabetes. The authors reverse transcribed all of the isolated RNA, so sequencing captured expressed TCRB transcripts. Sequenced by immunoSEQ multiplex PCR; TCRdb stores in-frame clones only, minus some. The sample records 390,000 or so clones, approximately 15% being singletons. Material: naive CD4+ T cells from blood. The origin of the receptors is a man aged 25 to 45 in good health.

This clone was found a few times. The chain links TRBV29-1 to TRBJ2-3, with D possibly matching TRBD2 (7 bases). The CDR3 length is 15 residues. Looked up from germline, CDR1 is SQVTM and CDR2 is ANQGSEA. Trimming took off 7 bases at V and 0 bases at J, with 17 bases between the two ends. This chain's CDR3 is CSANPGGGSTDTQYF. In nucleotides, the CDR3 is TGCAGCGCCAACCCTGGGGGGGGCAGCACAGATACGCAGTATTTT.

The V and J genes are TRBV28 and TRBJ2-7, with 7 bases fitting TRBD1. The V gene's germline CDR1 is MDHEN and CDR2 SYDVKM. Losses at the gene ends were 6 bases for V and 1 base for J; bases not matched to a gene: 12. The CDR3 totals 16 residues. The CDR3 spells CASSSDREPGSYEQYV. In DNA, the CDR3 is TGTGCCAGCAGCTCAGACAGGGAGCCAGGTTCCTACGAGCAGTACGTC.

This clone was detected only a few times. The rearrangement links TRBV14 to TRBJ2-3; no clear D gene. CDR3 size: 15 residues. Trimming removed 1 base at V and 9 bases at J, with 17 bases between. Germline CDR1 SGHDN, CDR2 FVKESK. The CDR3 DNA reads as TGTGCCAGCAGCCAAGTAGTAGAAATGGATCTGACGCAGTATTTT. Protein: CASSQVVEMDLTQYF.

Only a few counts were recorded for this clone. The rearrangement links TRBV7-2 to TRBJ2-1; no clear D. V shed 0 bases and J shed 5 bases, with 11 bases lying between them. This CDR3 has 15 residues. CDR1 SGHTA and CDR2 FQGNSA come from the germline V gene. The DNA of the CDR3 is TGTGCCAGCAGCTTAGCTGCAGCAGGAAACAATGAGCAGTTCTTC. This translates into CASSLAAAGNNEQFF.

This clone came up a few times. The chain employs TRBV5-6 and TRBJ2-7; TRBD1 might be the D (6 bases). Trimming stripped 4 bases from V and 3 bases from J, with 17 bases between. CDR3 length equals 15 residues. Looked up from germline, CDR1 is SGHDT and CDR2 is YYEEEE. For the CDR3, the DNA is TGTGCCAGCAGCCCGAGTCCGGGACAAAACTACGAGCAGTACTTC. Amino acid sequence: CASSPSPGQNYEQYF.

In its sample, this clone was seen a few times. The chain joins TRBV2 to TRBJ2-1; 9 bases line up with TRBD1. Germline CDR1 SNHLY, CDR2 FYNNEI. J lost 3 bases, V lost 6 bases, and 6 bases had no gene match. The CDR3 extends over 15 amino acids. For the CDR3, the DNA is TGTGCCAGCAGGAGGGGACAGGGACTCTACAATGAGCAGTTCTTC. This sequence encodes CASRRGQGLYNEQFF.

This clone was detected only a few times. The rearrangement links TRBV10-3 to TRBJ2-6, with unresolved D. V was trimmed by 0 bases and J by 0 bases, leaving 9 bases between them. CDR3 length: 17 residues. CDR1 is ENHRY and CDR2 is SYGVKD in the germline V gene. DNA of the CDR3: TGTGCCATCAGTGAGTCCCCAGCAAGCTCTGGGGCCAACGTCCTGACTTTC. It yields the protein CAISESPASSGANVLTF.

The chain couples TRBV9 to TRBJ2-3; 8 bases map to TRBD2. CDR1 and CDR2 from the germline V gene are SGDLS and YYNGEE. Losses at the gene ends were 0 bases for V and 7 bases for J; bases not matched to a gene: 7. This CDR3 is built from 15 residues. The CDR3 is CASSVAVVAGHTQYF. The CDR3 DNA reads TGTGCCAGCAGCGTAGCGGTGGTAGCGGGACATACGCAGTATTTT. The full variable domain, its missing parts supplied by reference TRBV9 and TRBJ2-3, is DSGVTQTPKHLITATGQRVTLRCSPRSGDLSVYWYQQSLDQGLQFLIQYYNGEERAKGNILERFSAQQFPDLHSELNLSSLELGDSALYFCASSVAVVAGHTQYFGPGTRLTVL.

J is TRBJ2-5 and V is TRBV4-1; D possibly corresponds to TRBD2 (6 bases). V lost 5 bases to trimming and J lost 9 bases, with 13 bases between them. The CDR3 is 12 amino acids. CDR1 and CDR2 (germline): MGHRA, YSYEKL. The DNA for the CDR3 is TGCGCCAGCAGCACGTCCCGGGACTCCCAGTACTTC. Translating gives CASSTSRDSQYF.

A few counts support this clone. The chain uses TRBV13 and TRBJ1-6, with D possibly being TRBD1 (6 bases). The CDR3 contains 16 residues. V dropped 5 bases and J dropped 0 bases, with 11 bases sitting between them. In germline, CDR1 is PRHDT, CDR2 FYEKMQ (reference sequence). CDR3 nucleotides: TGTGCCAGCAGCGACCAGGGGAGCTCCTATAATTCACCCCTCCACTTT. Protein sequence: CASSDQGSSYNSPLHF. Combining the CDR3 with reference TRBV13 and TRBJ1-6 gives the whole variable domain AAGVIQSPRHLIKEKRETATLKCYPIPRHDTVYWYQQGPGQDPQFLISFYEKMQSDKGSIPDRFSAQQFSDYHSELNMSSLELGDSALYFCASSDQGSSYNSPLHFGNGTRLTVT.

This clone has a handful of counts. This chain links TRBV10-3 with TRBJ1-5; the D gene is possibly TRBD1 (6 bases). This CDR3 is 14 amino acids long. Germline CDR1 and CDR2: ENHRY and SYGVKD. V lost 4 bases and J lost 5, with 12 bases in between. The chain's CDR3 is CAISGGRGDQPQHF. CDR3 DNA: TGTGCCATCAGTGGGGGAAGGGGGGATCAGCCCCAGCATTTT.

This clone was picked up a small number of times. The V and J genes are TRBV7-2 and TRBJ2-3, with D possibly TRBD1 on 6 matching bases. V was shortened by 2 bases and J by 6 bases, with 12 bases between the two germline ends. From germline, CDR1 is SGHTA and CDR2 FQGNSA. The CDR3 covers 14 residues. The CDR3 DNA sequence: TGTGCCAGCAGCTTAAGACCTAGGGGGGATACGCAGTATTTT. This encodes CASSLRPRGDTQYF.

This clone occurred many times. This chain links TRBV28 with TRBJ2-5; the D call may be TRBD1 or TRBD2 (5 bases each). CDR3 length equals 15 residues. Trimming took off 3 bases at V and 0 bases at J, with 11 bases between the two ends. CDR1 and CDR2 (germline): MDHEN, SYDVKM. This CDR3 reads CASSLGRSNQETQYF. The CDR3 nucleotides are TGTGCCAGCAGTTTGGGACGCTCTAACCAAGAGACCCAGTACTTC.

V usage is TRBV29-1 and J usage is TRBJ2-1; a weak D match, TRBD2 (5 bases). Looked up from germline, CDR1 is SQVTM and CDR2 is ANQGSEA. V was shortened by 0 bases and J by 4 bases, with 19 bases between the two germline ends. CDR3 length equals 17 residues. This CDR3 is CSVEDLLGLGLYNEQFF. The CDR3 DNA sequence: TGCAGCGTTGAAGATCTGTTAGGGCTAGGACTTTACAATGAGCAGTTCTTC.

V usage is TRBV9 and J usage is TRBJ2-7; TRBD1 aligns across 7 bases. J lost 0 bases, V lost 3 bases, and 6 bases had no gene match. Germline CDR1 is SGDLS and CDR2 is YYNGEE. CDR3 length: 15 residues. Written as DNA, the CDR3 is TGTGCCAGCAGCGCGGGACAGTCCAACTCCTACGAGCAGTACTTC. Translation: CASSAGQSNSYEQYF.

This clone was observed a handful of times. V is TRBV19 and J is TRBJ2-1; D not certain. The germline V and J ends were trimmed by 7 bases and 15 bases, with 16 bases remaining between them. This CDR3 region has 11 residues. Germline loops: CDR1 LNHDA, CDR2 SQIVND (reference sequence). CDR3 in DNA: TGTGCCAGTAAGGGTCCAGCTTTTATGTTCTTC. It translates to CASKGPAFMFF.

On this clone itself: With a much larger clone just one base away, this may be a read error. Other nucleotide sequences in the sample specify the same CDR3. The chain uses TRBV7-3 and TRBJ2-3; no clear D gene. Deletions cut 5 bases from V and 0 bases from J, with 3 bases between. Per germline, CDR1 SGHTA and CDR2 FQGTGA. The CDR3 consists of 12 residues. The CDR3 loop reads CASSPSTDTQYF. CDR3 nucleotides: TGTGCCAGCAGCCCTAGCACAGATACGCAGTATTTT. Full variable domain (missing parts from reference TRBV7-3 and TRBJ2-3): GAGVSQTPSNKVTEKGKYVELRCDPISGHTALYWYRQSLGQGPEFLIYFQGTGAADDSGLPNDRFFAVRPEGSVSTLKIQRTERGDSAVYLCASSPSTDTQYFGPGTRLTVL.